Below are 5 T cell receptor beta chains sequenced from a single sample in a study of post-analysis software for immune sequencing data. These receptors lack a known antigen. Study outcomes and limitations: Controls showed lower frequencies than patients for roughly five TRBV segments, and TRBV5-6, TRBV5-1 and TRBV20-1 were among these.

Carried by the TCR beta cDNA libraries were unique molecular identifiers. TCRdb re-called the PCR reads with MiXCR, one entry per CDR3 protein. The sample yields around 770,000 distinct CDR3 sequences, around 46% seen once. Specimen: blood. The receptors stem from a girl under 18 with multiple sclerosis.

This clonotype was recorded at least ten times. J is TRBJ2-5 and V is TRBV5-1; 13 bases fit TRBD2. The J segment lost 4 bases and the V segment lost 3 bases, leaving 6 bases of the junction unmatched. The CDR3 runs 16 residues. Germline loops: CDR1 SGHRS, CDR2 YFSETQ. As DNA, the CDR3 is TGCGCCAGCAGCTCAGGACTAGCGGGAGCAGGAGAGACCCAGTACTTC. This translates into CASSSGLAGAGETQYF. Full variable domain (rest looked up from reference TRBV5-1 and TRBJ2-5): KAGVTQTPRYLIKTRGQQVTLSCSPISGHRSVSWYQQTPGQGLQFLFEYFSETQRNKGNFPGRFSGRQFSNSRSEMNVSTLELGDSALYLCASSSGLAGAGETQYFGPGTRLLVL.

This rearrangement joins TRBV20-1 to TRBJ1-1; a weak D match, TRBD1 (5 bases). CDR3 length equals 12 residues. Germline V CDR1 and CDR2: DFQATT, SNEGSKA (reference sequence). Trimming took off 0 bases at V and 11 bases at J, with 13 bases between the two ends. CDR3 in DNA: TGCAGTGCTAGAGAGGCAGGGTTGGGGGCTTTCTTT. It specifies CSAREAGLGAFF.

The V call is TRBV11-2, the J call TRBJ2-7; D remains ambiguous. The closer fit of TRBJ2-1 to the DNA end suggests the J call may be wrong. The CDR3 is 12 residues long. Germline lookup yields CDR1 SGHAT and CDR2 FQNNGV. The CDR3 coding sequence is TGTGCCAGCAGCTCCTGGGCAGATGAGCAGTTCTTC. Its translation: CASSSWADEQFF.

For the CDR3, the DNA is TGCAGCACCGCCCGGGGGGTCGAAAAACTGTTTTTT. Amino acids: CSTARGVEKLFF. This sequence joins TRBV29-1 and TRBJ1-4; TRBD1 is a possible D gene (5 bases). V was cut by 8 bases and J by 8 bases, with 15 bases left in between. CDR3 length: 12 residues. CDR1 and CDR2 from the germline V gene are SQVTM and ANQGSEA.

V and J are TRBV15 and TRBJ1-1, with D possibly being TRBD1 (6 bases). With 1 base removed from V and 7 bases from J, the gap between germline ends came to 7 bases. Germline CDR1 and CDR2: LNHNV and YYDKDF (reference sequence). The CDR3 consists of 12 residues. The CDR3 spells CATSRVRGEAFF. For the CDR3, the DNA is TGTGCCACCAGCAGAGTCAGGGGTGAAGCTTTCTTT. Full variable domain (outside the CDR3, taken from reference TRBV15 and TRBJ1-1): DAMVIQNPRYQVTQFGKPVTLSCSQTLNHNVMYWYQQKSSQAPKLLFHYYDKDFNNEADTPDNFQSRRPNTSFCFLDIRSPGLGDTAMYLCATSRVRGEAFFGQGTRLTVV.